This TCR beta chain originates from a study of blood T cell repertoires in COVID-19. Using immunoSEQ multiplex PCR, the repertoire was profiled, and TCRdb retains in-frame clones only, with some absent. The sample has around 150,000 clones, 85% to 95% seen once. The CDR3 loop spans 14 amino acids. Deletions cut 4 bases from V and 5 bases from J, with 14 bases between. Germline assignment: CDR1 LGHNA and CDR2 YSLEER. Source material: peripheral blood. The chain has TRBV4-3 and TRBJ1-1, with a possible D match to TRBD1 (6 bases). The receptor was isolated from a woman aged 55-69 years with COVID-19, enrolled during active disease. The CDR3 nucleotides are TGCGCCAGCAGCCTTAGAGGGGGAGGGACTGAAGCTTTCTTT. Its translation is CASSLRGGGTEAFF.